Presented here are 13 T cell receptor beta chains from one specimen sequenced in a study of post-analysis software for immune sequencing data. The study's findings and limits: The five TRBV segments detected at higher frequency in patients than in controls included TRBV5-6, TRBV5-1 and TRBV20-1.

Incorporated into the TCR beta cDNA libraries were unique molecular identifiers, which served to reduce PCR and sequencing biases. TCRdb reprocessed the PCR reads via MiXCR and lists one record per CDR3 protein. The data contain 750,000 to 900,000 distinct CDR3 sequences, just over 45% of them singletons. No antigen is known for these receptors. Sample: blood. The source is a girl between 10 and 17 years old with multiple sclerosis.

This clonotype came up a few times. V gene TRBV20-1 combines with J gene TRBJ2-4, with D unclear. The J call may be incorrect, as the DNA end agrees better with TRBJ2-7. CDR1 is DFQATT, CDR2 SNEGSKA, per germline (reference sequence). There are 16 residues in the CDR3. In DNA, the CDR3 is TGCAGTGCTAGGGTAAACCGGTCGGCCCCTCTCTACGAGCAGTACTTC. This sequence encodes CSARVNRSAPLYEQYF.

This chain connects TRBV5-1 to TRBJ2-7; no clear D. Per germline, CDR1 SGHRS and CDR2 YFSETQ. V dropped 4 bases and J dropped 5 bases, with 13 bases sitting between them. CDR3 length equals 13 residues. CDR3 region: CASSPYEIHEQYF. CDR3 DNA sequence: TGCGCCAGCAGCCCCTACGAGATCCACGAGCAGTACTTC. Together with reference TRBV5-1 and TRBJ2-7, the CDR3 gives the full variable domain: KAGVTQTPRYLIKTRGQQVTLSCSPISGHRSVSWYQQTPGQGLQFLFEYFSETQRNKGNFPGRFSGRQFSNSRSEMNVSTLELGDSALYLCASSPYEIHEQYFGPGTRLTVT.

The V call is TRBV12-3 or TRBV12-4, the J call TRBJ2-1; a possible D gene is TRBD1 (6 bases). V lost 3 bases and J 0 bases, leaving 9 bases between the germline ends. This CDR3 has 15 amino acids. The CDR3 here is CASSFTGTSYNEQFF. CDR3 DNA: TGTGCCAGCAGTTTCACAGGGACCTCCTACAATGAGCAGTTCTTC.

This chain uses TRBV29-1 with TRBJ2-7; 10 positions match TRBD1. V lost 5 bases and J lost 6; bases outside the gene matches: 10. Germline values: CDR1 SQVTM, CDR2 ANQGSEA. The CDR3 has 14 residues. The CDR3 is CSVRIGDRGFEQYF. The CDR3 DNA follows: TGCAGCGTTAGGATAGGGGACAGGGGCTTCGAGCAGTACTTC.

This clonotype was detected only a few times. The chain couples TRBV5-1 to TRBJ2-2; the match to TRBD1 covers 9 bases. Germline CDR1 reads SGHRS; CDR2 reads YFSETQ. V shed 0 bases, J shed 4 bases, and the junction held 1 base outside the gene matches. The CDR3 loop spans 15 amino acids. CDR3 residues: CASSLAGQGTGELFF. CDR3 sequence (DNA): TGCGCCAGCAGCTTGGCGGGACAGGGCACCGGGGAGCTGTTTTTT.

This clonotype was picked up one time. The CDR3 coding sequence is TGTGCCAGCAGTGAAAGGAGGGACGGGAGGGCCTGGTACGAGCAGTACTTC. Encoded protein: CASSERRDGRAWYEQYF. The V call is TRBV6-1, the J call TRBJ2-7, with TRBD2 matching over 8 bases. With V trimmed by 2 bases and J by 4 bases, 13 bases remained unmatched. CDR1 is MNHNS and CDR2 is SASEGT in the germline V gene. The CDR3 is 17 residues long.

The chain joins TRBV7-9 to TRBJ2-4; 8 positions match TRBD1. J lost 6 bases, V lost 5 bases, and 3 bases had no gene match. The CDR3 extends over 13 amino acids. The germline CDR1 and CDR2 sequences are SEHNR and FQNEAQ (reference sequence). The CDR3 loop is CASSGQGINIQYF. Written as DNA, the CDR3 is TGTGCCAGCAGCGGACAGGGTATAAACATTCAGTACTTC.

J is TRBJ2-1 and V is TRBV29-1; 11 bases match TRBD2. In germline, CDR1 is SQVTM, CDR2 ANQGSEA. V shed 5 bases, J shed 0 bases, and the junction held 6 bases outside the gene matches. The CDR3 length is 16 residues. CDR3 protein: CSVISGRESSYNEQFF. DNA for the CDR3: TGCAGCGTTATTAGCGGGAGGGAAAGCTCCTACAATGAGCAGTTCTTC.

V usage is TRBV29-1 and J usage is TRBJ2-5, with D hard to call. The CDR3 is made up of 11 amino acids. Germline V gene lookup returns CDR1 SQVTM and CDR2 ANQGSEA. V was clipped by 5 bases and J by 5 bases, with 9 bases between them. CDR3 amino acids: CSVLSGETQYF. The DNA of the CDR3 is TGCAGCGTTCTATCGGGCGAGACCCAGTACTTC. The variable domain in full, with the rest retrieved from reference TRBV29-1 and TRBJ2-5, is SAVISQKPSRDICQRGTSLTIQCQVDSQVTMMFWYRQQPGQSLTLIATANQGSEATYESGFVIDKFPISRPNLTFSTLTVSNMSPEDSSIYLCSVLSGETQYFGPGTRLLVL.

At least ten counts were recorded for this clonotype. This chain's CDR3 is CASSLEGSSYNEQFF. CDR3 DNA sequence: TGTGCCAGCAGCTTGGAGGGGAGCTCCTACAATGAGCAGTTCTTC. The rearrangement uses TRBV5-5 and TRBJ2-1; tentatively, D is TRBD1 or TRBD2 (5 bases each). With 0 bases removed from V and 0 bases from J, the gap between germline ends came to 7 bases. Germline V lookup: CDR1 SGHKS, CDR2 YYEKEE (reference sequence). The CDR3 runs 15 residues.

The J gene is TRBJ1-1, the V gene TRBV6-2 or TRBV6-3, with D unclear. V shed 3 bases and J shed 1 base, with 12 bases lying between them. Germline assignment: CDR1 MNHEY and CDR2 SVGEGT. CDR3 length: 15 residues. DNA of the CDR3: TGTGCCAGCAGTTATAATCCCCATGCGAACACTGAAGCTTTCTTT. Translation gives CASSYNPHANTEAFF.

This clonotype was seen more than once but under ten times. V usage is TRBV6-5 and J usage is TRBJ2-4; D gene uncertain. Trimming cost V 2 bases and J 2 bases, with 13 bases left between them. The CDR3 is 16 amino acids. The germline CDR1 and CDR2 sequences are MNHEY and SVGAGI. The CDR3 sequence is CASSYGDIGSKNIQYF. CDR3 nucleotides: TGTGCCAGCAGTTACGGAGACATAGGATCCAAAAACATTCAGTACTTC.

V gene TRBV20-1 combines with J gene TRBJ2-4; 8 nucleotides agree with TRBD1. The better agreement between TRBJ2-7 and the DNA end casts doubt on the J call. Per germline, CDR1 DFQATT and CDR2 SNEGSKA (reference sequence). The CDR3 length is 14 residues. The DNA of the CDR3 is TGCAGTGCCCCGGACAGGGAGAAAATCTACGAGCAGTACTTC. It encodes CSAPDREKIYEQYF.